These T cell receptor beta chains were read from a single sample in a study of blood T cell repertoires in COVID-19. Clones were read by immunoSEQ multiplex PCR, and TCRdb kept only the in-frame ones, dropping some. The table lists 300,000 to 450,000 clones, 80% to 90% of them singletons. The sample was PBMCs or T cells enriched from blood (not recorded which). Source of these receptors: a man younger than 35 who had recovered from COVID-19. Both conserved end residues are part of each CDR3. The D gene is left open where the match is weak. Some rows have no size entry. The others give once, few or many, or a class for an expanded clone.

cdr3_aa: CASSHGQAHSPLHF
cdr3_nt: TGTGCCAGCAGCCATGGACAGGCCCATTCACCCCTCCACTTT
clone_size: once
d_call: TRBD1
j_call: TRBJ1-6
v_call: TRBV3-1/TRBV3-2

cdr3_aa: CASRISGSNEQYF
cdr3_nt: TGTGCCAGCAGGATTAGCGGGAGTAACGAGCAGTACTTC
clone_size: .
d_call: TRBD2
j_call: TRBJ2-7
v_call: TRBV6-5

cdr3_aa: CAWTEPGQGTWQYF
cdr3_nt: TGTGCCTGGACCGAACCGGGACAGGGGACGTGGCAGTACTTC
clone_size: once
d_call: TRBD1
j_call: TRBJ2-7
v_call: TRBV30

cdr3_aa: CASSPDRESYGYTF
cdr3_nt: TGCGCCAGCAGCCCGGACAGGGAGAGTTATGGCTACACCTTC
clone_size: .
d_call: TRBD1
j_call: TRBJ1-2
v_call: TRBV5-1

cdr3_aa: CASSQAERPYEQYF
cdr3_nt: TGTGCCAGCAGCCAAGCTGAGCGGCCCTACGAGCAGTACTTC
clone_size: .
d_call: .
j_call: TRBJ2-7
v_call: TRBV3-1/TRBV3-2

cdr3_aa: CASSRTGDSNQPQHF
cdr3_nt: TGTGCCAGTAGTCGGACAGGGGATAGCAATCAGCCCCAGCATTTT
clone_size: .
d_call: TRBD1
j_call: TRBJ1-5
v_call: TRBV19

cdr3_aa: CASSSPGFANEQFF
cdr3_nt: TGTGCCAGCAGCTCCCCCGGGTTTGCCAATGAGCAGTTCTTC
clone_size: .
d_call: .
j_call: TRBJ2-1
v_call: TRBV7-9

cdr3_aa: CASSSDFIAPYPFSYNSPLHF
cdr3_nt: TGTGCCAGCAGTTCGGACTTCATAGCACCATACCCCTTCTCCTATAATTCACCCCTCCACTTT
clone_size: once
d_call: .
j_call: TRBJ1-6
v_call: TRBV7-3

cdr3_aa: CSVERRGNGYTF
cdr3_nt: TGCAGCGTTGAACGCAGGGGCAACGGCTACACCTTC
clone_size: .
d_call: .
j_call: TRBJ1-2
v_call: TRBV29-1

cdr3_aa: CSVADRSEAFF
cdr3_nt: TGCAGCGTCGCGGACAGGAGCGAAGCTTTCTTT
clone_size: once
d_call: TRBD1
j_call: TRBJ1-1
v_call: TRBV29-1

cdr3_aa: CASSTLTSQETQYF
cdr3_nt: TGTGCCAGTAGTACACTGACTAGTCAAGAGACCCAGTACTTC
clone_size: .
d_call: .
j_call: TRBJ2-5
v_call: TRBV19

cdr3_aa: CASSQAPLVAGEQYF
cdr3_nt: TGCGCCAGCAGCCAGGCCCCCTTAGTGGCGGGCGAGCAGTACTTC
clone_size: .
d_call: .
j_call: TRBJ2-7
v_call: TRBV4-1

cdr3_aa: CAIRGLAGDSYEQYF
cdr3_nt: TGTGCCATCAGGGGACTAGCGGGAGATTCCTACGAGCAGTACTTC
clone_size: .
d_call: TRBD2
j_call: TRBJ2-7
v_call: TRBV10-3

cdr3_aa: CATSRRDTGELFF
cdr3_nt: TGTGCCACCAGTAGGAGGGACACCGGGGAGCTGTTTTTT
clone_size: .
d_call: .
j_call: TRBJ2-2
v_call: TRBV6-5

cdr3_aa: CATSRPGQGAEKLFF
cdr3_nt: TGTGCCACCAGCAGGCCGGGACAGGGGGCTGAAAAACTGTTTTTT
clone_size: .
d_call: TRBD1
j_call: TRBJ1-4
v_call: TRBV15

cdr3_aa: CASSLIPGRSYEQYF
cdr3_nt: TGTGCCAGCAGCTTGATCCCAGGGAGGTCCTACGAGCAGTACTTC
clone_size: .
d_call: .
j_call: TRBJ2-7
v_call: TRBV7-9

cdr3_aa: CASSEGGSGSLETQYF
cdr3_nt: TGTGCCAGCAGCGAGGGGGGTAGCGGGAGCCTGGAGACCCAGTACTTC
clone_size: .
d_call: TRBD2
j_call: TRBJ2-5
v_call: TRBV9